This T cell receptor (beta chain) emerged from a study of blood T cell repertoires in COVID-19. As for the study in general: Sites across the United States, Italy and Spain contributed samples from acute and convalescent COVID-19.

CDR3 size: 15 residues. V was trimmed by 3 bases and J by 1 base, leaving 12 bases between them. The germline CDR1 and CDR2 sequences are MNHEY and SMNVEV (reference sequence). Sequenced by immunoSEQ multiplex PCR; TCRdb stores in-frame clones only, minus some. This sample has about 360,000 clones, with approximately 85% found just once. This sequence was found in a middle-aged woman with acute COVID-19. Input material: PBMCs or T cells enriched from blood (not recorded which). The V gene is TRBV27, the J gene TRBJ1-1, with no clear D. In DNA form, the CDR3 reads TGTGCCAGCAGTTTGTTTCCGGGGTCGAACACTGAAGCTTTCTTT. Protein: CASSLFPGSNTEAFF.